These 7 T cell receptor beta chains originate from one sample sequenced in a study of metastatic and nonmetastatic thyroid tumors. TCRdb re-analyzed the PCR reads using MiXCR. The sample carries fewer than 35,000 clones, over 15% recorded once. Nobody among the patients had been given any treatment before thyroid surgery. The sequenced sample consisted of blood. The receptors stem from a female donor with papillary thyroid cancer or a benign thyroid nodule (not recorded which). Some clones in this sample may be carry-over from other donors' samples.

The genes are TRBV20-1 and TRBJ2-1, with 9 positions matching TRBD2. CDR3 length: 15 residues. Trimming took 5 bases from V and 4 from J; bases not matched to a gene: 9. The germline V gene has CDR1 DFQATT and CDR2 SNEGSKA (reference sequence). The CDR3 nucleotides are TGCAGTGCTCAGAATAGCGGGGGCGCGTACAATGAGCAGTTCTTC. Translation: CSAQNSGGAYNEQFF.

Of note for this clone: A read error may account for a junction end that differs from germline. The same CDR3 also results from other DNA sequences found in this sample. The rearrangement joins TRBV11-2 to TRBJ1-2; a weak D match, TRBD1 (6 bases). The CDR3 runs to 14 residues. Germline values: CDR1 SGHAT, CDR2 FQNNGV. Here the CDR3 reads CASSLDQGLGGYTF. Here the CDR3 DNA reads TGTGCCAGCAGCCTAGACCAGGGGTTAGGGGGATACACCTTC.

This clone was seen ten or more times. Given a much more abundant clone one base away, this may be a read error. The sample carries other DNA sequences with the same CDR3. The CDR3 sequence: CASSLGDTEAFF. DNA for the CDR3: TGTGCCAGCAGTCTAGGCGACACTGAAGCTTTCTTT. The genes are TRBV28 and TRBJ1-1; D is uncertain. The CDR3 length is 12 residues. The germline CDR1 and CDR2 sequences are MDHEN and SYDVKM. V was clipped by 5 bases and J by 3 bases, with 7 bases between them.

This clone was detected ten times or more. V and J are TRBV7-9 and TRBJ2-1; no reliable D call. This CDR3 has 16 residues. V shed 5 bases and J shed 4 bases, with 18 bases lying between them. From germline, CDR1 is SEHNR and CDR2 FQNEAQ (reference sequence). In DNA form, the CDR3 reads TGTGCCAGCAGCCTAAGGTTGAGGAGTAGGTACAATGAGCAGTTCTTC. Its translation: CASSLRLRSRYNEQFF.

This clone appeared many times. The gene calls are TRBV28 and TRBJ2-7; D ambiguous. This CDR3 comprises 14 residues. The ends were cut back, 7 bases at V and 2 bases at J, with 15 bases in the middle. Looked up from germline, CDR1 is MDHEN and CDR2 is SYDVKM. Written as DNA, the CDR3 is TGTGCCAGCACCGCAGATGGGCCGACCTACGAGCAGTACTTC. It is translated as CASTADGPTYEQYF.

CDR3 region: CSARGIIQESYEQYF. DNA for the CDR3: TGCAGTGCTAGAGGGATAATTCAGGAGAGCTACGAGCAGTACTTC. The chain carries TRBV20-1 and TRBJ2-7; D not certain. Germline assignment: CDR1 DFQATT and CDR2 SNEGSKA (reference sequence). V lost 1 base and J 3 bases, leaving 16 bases between the germline ends. The CDR3 covers 15 residues.

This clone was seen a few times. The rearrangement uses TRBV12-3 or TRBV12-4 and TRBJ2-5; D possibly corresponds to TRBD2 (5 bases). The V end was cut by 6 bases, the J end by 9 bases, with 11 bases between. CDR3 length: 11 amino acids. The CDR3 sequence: CASSFRRAQYF. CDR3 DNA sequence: TGTGCCAGCAGCTTTAGGCGGGCCCAGTACTTC.